This T cell receptor beta chain was observed in a study of blood T cell repertoires in COVID-19. Study as a whole: COVID-19 samples collected from the United States, Italy and Spain covered acute and convalescent phases. PBMCs, B-cell-depleted T cells, or T cells provided the cDNA or gDNA that made up the material.

Original analysis: Reference gene primer amplification gave estimated nucleated cell counts. Produced via immunoSEQ multiplex PCR; TCRdb's table is partial and in-frame only. V, J and clone size are taken as reported in that table, and D and trimming were inferred from the DNA itself. Of 130,000 to 150,000 clones listed, approximately 80% were seen once; the top ten hold about 9.3%. V was trimmed by 6 bases and J by 5 bases, leaving 13 bases between them. CDR3 length: 13 amino acids. Germline V gene data show CDR1 as KGHSH and CDR2 as LQKENI. The source material was peripheral blood. The sequence came from a woman of 80 years or more in a cohort sampled during active or convalescent COVID-19. The rearrangement uses TRBV18 and TRBJ2-5; D may be TRBD2 (6 bases). In DNA form, the CDR3 reads TGTGCCAGCTCCCCCCGGGGGAGTGAGACCCAGTACTTC. As protein: CASSPRGSETQYF.